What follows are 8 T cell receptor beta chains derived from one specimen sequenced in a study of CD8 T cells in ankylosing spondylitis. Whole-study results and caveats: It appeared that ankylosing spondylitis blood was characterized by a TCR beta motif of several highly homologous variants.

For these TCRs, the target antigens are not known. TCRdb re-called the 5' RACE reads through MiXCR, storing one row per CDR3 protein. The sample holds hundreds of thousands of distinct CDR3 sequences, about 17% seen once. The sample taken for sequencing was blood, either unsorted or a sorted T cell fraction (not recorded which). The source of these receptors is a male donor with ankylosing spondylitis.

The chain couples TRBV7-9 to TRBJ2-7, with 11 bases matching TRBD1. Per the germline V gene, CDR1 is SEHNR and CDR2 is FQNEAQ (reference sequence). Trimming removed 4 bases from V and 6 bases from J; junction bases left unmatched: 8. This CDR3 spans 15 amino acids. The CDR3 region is CASSSPGQGGLEQYF. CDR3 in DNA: TGTGCCAGCAGCTCCCCGGGACAGGGGGGTCTCGAGCAGTACTTC. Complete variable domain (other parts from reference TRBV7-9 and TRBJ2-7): DTGVSQNPRHKITKRGQNVTFRCDPISEHNRLYWYRQTLGQGPEFLTYFQNEAQLEKSRLLSDRFSAERPKGSFSTLEIQRTEQGDSAMYLCASSSPGQGGLEQYFGPGTRLTVT.

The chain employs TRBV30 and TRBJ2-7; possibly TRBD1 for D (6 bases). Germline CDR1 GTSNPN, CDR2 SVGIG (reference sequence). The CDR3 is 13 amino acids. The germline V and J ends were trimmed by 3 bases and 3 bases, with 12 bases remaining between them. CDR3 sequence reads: CAWSRDIYYEQYF. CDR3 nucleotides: TGTGCCTGGAGCCGGGACATATACTACGAGCAGTACTTC.

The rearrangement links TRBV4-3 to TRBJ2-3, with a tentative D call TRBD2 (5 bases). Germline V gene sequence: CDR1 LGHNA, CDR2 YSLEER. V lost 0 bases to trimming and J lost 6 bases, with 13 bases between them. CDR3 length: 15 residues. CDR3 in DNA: TGCGCCAGCAGCCAAGAATCGGTCAGGAGGGATACGCAGTATTTT. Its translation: CASSQESVRRDTQYF.

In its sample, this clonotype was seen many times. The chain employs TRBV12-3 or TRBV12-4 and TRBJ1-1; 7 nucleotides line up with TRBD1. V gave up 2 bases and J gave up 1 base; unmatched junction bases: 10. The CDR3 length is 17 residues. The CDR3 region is CASSLNRGGPSNTEAFF. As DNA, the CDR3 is TGTGCCAGCAGTTTAAACAGGGGAGGCCCATCGAACACTGAAGCTTTCTTT.

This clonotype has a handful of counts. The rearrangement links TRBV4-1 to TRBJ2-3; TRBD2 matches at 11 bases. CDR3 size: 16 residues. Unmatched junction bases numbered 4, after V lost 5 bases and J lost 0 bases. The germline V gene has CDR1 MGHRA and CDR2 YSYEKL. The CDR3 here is CASSSRTSGSTDTQYF. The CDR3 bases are TGCGCCAGCAGCTCCCGGACTAGCGGGAGCACAGATACGCAGTATTTT.

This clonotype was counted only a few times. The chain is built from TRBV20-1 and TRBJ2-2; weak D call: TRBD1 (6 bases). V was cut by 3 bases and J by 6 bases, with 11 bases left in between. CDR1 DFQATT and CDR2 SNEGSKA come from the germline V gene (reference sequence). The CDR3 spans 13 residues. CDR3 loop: CSASIQGSGELFF. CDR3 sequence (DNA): TGCAGTGCTAGCATACAGGGTTCCGGGGAGCTGTTTTTT.

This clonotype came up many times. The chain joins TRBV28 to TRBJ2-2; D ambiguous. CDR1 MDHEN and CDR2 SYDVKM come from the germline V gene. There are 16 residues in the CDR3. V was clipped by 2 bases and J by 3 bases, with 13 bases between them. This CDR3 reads CASSLDPQWDTGELFF. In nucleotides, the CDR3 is TGTGCCAGCAGTTTAGACCCCCAGTGGGACACCGGGGAGCTGTTTTTT.

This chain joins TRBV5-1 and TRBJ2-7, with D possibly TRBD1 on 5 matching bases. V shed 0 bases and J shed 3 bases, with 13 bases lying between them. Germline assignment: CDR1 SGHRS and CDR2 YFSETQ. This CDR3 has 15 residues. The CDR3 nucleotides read TGCGCCAGCAGCTTGGAGCCAGGGTTGAGCTACGAGCAGTACTTC. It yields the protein CASSLEPGLSYEQYF.